Each of the 8 T cell receptor beta chains below was sequenced from the same sample in a study of T cells in Graves' hyperthyroidism and ophthalmopathy. Regions amplified from RNA transcripts were the TCR beta CDR3 regions. Using the HTBI primer set, a first-round RT-PCR was run on the TCR CDR3. TCRdb itself ran the multiplex PCR reads through MiXCR, one entry per CDR3 protein. The data show around 560,000 distinct CDR3 sequences, around 17% seen once. Sequencing was performed on blood. These receptors came from a woman aged 18 to 35 with Graves' hyperthyroidism.

There are many counts of this clonotype. The chain couples TRBV6-1 to TRBJ2-7, with 14 bases aligning to TRBD2. CDR1 is MNHNS, CDR2 SASEGT, per germline. After removal of 6 bases from V and 2 bases from J, the junction contained 3 bases not matched to a gene. The CDR3 loop spans 15 amino acids. The CDR3 nucleotides are TGTGCCAGCAGGACTAGCGGGGGGGAAACCTACGAGCAGTACTTC. Translated: CASRTSGGETYEQYF.

There are a few counts of this clonotype. The chain is built from TRBV29-1 and TRBJ1-1; D remains ambiguous. The V end was cut by 7 bases, the J end by 3 bases, with 15 bases between. The CDR3 covers 13 residues. Germline lookup yields CDR1 SQVTM and CDR2 ANQGSEA. Here the CDR3 DNA reads TGCAGCGCCGCAGTGAACCAGGACACTGAAGCTTTCTTT. It encodes CSAAVNQDTEAFF.

This clonotype was detected ten times or more. The rearrangement joins TRBV20-1 to TRBJ1-1, with a tentative D call TRBD1 (5 bases). The CDR3 contains 13 residues. V dropped 0 bases and J dropped 4 bases, with 9 bases sitting between them. Germline-derived CDR1 and CDR2 are DFQATT and SNEGSKA (reference sequence). This CDR3 reads CSAREGGVTEAFF. For the CDR3, the DNA is TGCAGTGCTAGAGAGGGGGGGGTCACTGAAGCTTTCTTT.

The V gene is TRBV6-1, the J gene TRBJ1-1, with D maybe TRBD1 (5 bases). Per germline, CDR1 MNHNS and CDR2 SASEGT. Trimming removed 6 bases from V and 12 bases from J, with 20 bases in between. CDR3 size: 13 residues. This CDR3 is CASSPYLVRVSFF. CDR3 bases: TGTGCCAGCAGCCCCTACCTTGTCAGGGTATCTTTCTTT.

This chain connects TRBV29-1 to TRBJ1-1; perhaps TRBD1 as D (5 bases). The CDR3 extends over 12 amino acids. With 7 bases removed from V and 11 bases from J, the gap between germline ends came to 20 bases. The germline V gene encodes CDR1 SQVTM and CDR2 ANQGSEA. The CDR3: CSAWTPQNGAFF. In DNA form, the CDR3 reads TGCAGCGCTTGGACACCCCAGAATGGGGCTTTCTTT.

This clonotype was counted only a few times. The V and J genes are TRBV5-1 and TRBJ2-5; D not resolved. CDR1 and CDR2 (germline): SGHRS, YFSETQ. The CDR3 loop spans 14 amino acids. V gave up 4 bases and J gave up 2 bases, with 12 bases separating them. The CDR3 nucleotides read TGCGCCAGCAGCCCTATGATGAGTCAAGAGACCCAGTACTTC. It translates to CASSPMMSQETQYF.

In this sample, this clonotype turned up many times. The rearrangement joins TRBV6-1 to TRBJ2-1; the D gene is possibly TRBD2 (5 bases). The germline V and J ends were trimmed by 2 bases and 9 bases, with 11 bases remaining between them. The CDR3 sequence is 13 residues long. Germline assignment: CDR1 MNHNS and CDR2 SASEGT. In DNA, the CDR3 is TGTGCCAGCAGTGAACTAGCTGGGTTTGAGCAGTTCTTC. Its protein is CASSELAGFEQFF.

This clonotype occurred many times. V is TRBV5-5 and J is TRBJ1-1; no reliable D call. The CDR3 totals 13 residues. The V gene's germline CDR1 is SGHKS and CDR2 YYEKEE (reference sequence). With 2 bases removed from V and 1 base from J, the gap between germline ends came to 6 bases. This CDR3 reads CASSLERNTEAFF. CDR3 coding DNA: TGTGCCAGCAGCTTAGAACGGAACACTGAAGCTTTCTTT.